This T cell receptor beta chain was recorded in a study of blood T cell repertoires in COVID-19. The method was immunoSEQ multiplex PCR; TCRdb's version includes in-frame clones alone and lacks a portion of them. Of 250,000 or so clones listed, over 75% are singletons. Trimming took off 6 bases at V and 0 bases at J, with 14 bases between the two ends. Germline assignment: CDR1 LNHDA and CDR2 SQIVND (reference sequence). The CDR3 runs to 15 residues. This sequence was found in a woman aged 30 to 39 with acute or convalescent COVID-19. The V gene is TRBV19, the J gene TRBJ1-1; D perhaps matches TRBD1 (5 bases). Input material: peripheral blood. CDR3 DNA: TGTGCCAGTAGCCTCTCCCCAGGGATGAACACTGAAGCTTTCTTT. Amino acid sequence: CASSLSPGMNTEAFF. The full variable domain, in which reference TRBV19 and TRBJ1-1 provide the parts outside the CDR3, is DGGITQSPKYLFRKEGQNVTLSCEQNLNHDAMYWYRQDPGQGLRLIYYSQIVNDFQKGDIAEGYSVSREKKESFPLTVTSAQKNPTAFYLCASSLSPGMNTEAFFGQGTRLTVV.